Each of the 14 T cell receptor beta chains below was sequenced from the same sample in a study of CD4 T cells in relation to SARS-CoV-2 and coronaviruses. Here immunoSEQ multiplex PCR was the method, and the copy in TCRdb shows in-frame clones only, minus some. The repertoire holds about 47,000 clones, roughly 80% seen once, with more than 1.4% in the top ten. Their cognate antigens are unknown. What was sequenced was naive CD4+ T cells from PBMCs, cultured in vitro. Subset reported: naive CD4+ T cells isolated by negative enrichment. Receptor source: an adult with COVID-19.

The rearrangement uses TRBV2 and TRBJ1-2; D not certain. The CDR3 loop spans 14 amino acids. CDR1 and CDR2 from the germline V gene are SNHLY and FYNNEI. V gave up 6 bases and J gave up 1 base, with 12 bases separating them. CDR3: CASSLWTGNYGYTF. CDR3 sequence (DNA): TGTGCCAGCAGCCTCTGGACGGGTAACTATGGCTACACCTTC.

J is TRBJ2-3 and V is TRBV7-2, with 15 bases fitting TRBD2. Germline CDR1 is SGHTA and CDR2 is FQGNSA. This CDR3 has 19 residues. J was trimmed by 0 bases and V by 11 bases; bases with no gene match: 15. DNA of the CDR3: TGTGCCGTTTGGGGGACTAGCGGGAGGTGGAGTGGAAGCACAGATACGCAGTATTTT. It is translated as CAVWGTSGRWSGSTDTQYF.

Only one count was recorded for this clone. The chain employs TRBV3-1 (or the pseudogene TRBV3-2) and TRBJ2-7; weak D call: TRBD1 (5 bases). The CDR3 is 13 amino acids. V was cut by 1 base and J by 3 bases, with 7 bases left in between. Germline lookup yields CDR1 LGHDT and CDR2 YNNKEL (reference sequence). The CDR3 nucleotides read TGTGCCAGCAGCCAAGGGGGCGGCTACGAGCAGTACTTC. Translation gives CASSQGGGYEQYF.

This chain joins TRBV2 and TRBJ2-2; D tentatively reads TRBD1 or TRBD2 (7 bases each). The V and J ends lost 2 bases and 3 bases respectively, with 10 bases between them. CDR3 size: 15 residues. Germline assignment: CDR1 SNHLY and CDR2 FYNNEI. In DNA form, the CDR3 reads TGTGCCAGCAGTGAACAGGGGGGGGACACCGGGGAGCTGTTTTTT. It translates to CASSEQGGDTGELFF.

This CDR3 is CASSIVRGDRAGTQYF. The CDR3 DNA sequence: TGTGCCAGTAGTATCGTCCGTGGGGACAGGGCGGGCACGCAGTATTTT. This chain links TRBV19 with TRBJ2-3, with 9 bases aligning to TRBD1. CDR3 length: 16 amino acids. The germline CDR1 and CDR2 sequences are LNHDA and SQIVND (reference sequence). Losses at the gene ends were 3 bases for V and 9 bases for J; bases not matched to a gene: 13. The variable domain in full, with the rest retrieved from reference TRBV19 and TRBJ2-3, is DGGITQSPKYLFRKEGQNVTLSCEQNLNHDAMYWYRQDPGQGLRLIYYSQIVNDFQKGDIAEGYSVSREKKESFPLTVTSAQKNPTAFYLCASSIVRGDRAGTQYFGPGTRLTVL.

In its sample, this clone was seen a few times. The chain has TRBV28 and TRBJ2-2, with D uncertain. This CDR3 spans 16 amino acids. The germline gives CDR1 MDHEN, CDR2 SYDVKM. Trimming took off 4 bases at V and 7 bases at J, with 19 bases between the two ends. For the CDR3, the DNA is TGTGCCAGCAGTTCCCGACCTACCTTTGGTGGCGGGGAGCTGTTTTTT. Amino acid sequence: CASSSRPTFGGGELFF.

The V gene is TRBV18, the J gene TRBJ2-1, with a weak D call TRBD1 (5 bases). Trimming took off 1 base at V and 12 bases at J, with 10 bases between the two ends. This CDR3 has 12 amino acids. CDR1 is KGHSH, CDR2 LQKENI, per germline. CDR3 residues: CASSPQGLVQFF. In DNA form, the CDR3 reads TGTGCCAGCTCACCACAGGGGTTGGTGCAGTTCTTC.

V is TRBV30 and J is TRBJ2-1; the D gene is possibly TRBD2 (5 bases). Germline CDR1 GTSNPN, CDR2 SVGIG (reference sequence). Trimming removed 5 bases from V and 3 bases from J, with 26 bases in between. CDR3 size: 18 residues. In DNA form, the CDR3 reads TGTGCCTGGGGCCCGGAACAAGCGAGAGGGAGTCTCTACAATGAGCAGTTCTTC. Its translation: CAWGPEQARGSLYNEQFF.

The genes are TRBV5-6 and TRBJ2-3; D call uncertain. The V gene's germline CDR1 is SGHDT and CDR2 YYEEEE. There are 12 residues in the CDR3. Trimming removed 5 bases from V and 1 base from J, with 5 bases in between. CDR3 in DNA: TGTGCCAGCAGTTACGGCACAGATACGCAGTATTTT. Its protein is CASSYGTDTQYF.

This chain connects TRBV5-8 to TRBJ2-1; 12 bases are a match to TRBD2. The CDR3 sequence is 15 residues long. CDR1 is SGHTS and CDR2 is YDEGEE in the germline V gene. V shed 4 bases and J 9 bases; nucleotides not matched to a gene: 8. The CDR3 DNA follows: TGTGCCAGCAGCCTAGGACTAGCGGGGAAGGTTGAGCAGTTCTTC. Residues: CASSLGLAGKVEQFF. Full variable domain (outside the CDR3, taken from reference TRBV5-8 and TRBJ2-1): EAGVTQSPTHLIKTRGQQATLRCSPISGHTSVYWYQQALGLGLQFLLWYDEGEERNRGNFPPRFSGRQFPNYSSELNVNALELEDSALYLCASSLGLAGKVEQFFGPGTRLTVL.

The gene calls are TRBV6-2 or TRBV6-3 and TRBJ2-3, with 14 bases that match TRBD2. CDR3 size: 17 residues. V dropped 5 bases and J dropped 3; count of bases not matched to a gene: 7. Germline CDR1 and CDR2: MNHEY and SVGEGT. The CDR3 loop is CASSLGLAGVGTDTQYF. Here the CDR3 DNA reads TGTGCCAGCAGTCTGGGACTAGCGGGAGTAGGGACAGATACGCAGTATTTT.

V is TRBV6-5 and J is TRBJ1-6; D not resolved. The V gene's germline CDR1 is MNHEY and CDR2 SVGAGI. The V and J ends lost 7 bases and 7 bases respectively, with 14 bases between them. The CDR3 sequence is 14 residues long. Here the CDR3 DNA reads TGTGCCAGCAATCAAGACCGGGTGAATTCACCCCTCCACTTT. Translated, it gives CASNQDRVNSPLHF.

This chain uses TRBV18 with TRBJ2-1, with TRBD1 matching 7 bases. Germline loops: CDR1 KGHSH, CDR2 LQKENI. The junction had 9 bases not matched to a gene; V was cut back by 4 bases and J by 0 bases. This CDR3 region has 17 residues. CDR3 in DNA: TGTGCCAGCTCACAGGACAGGTTTCCGAGCTCCTACAATGAGCAGTTCTTC. As protein: CASSQDRFPSSYNEQFF.

The genes are TRBV20-1 and TRBJ2-2; 7 bases fit TRBD2. The ends lost 3 bases at V and 5 bases at J; junction bases unmatched: 6. Germline CDR1 DFQATT, CDR2 SNEGSKA (reference sequence). This CDR3 has 14 residues. The CDR3 is CSASLLAETGELFF. The CDR3 coding sequence is TGCAGTGCTAGTTTGCTAGCGGAAACCGGGGAGCTGTTTTTT.